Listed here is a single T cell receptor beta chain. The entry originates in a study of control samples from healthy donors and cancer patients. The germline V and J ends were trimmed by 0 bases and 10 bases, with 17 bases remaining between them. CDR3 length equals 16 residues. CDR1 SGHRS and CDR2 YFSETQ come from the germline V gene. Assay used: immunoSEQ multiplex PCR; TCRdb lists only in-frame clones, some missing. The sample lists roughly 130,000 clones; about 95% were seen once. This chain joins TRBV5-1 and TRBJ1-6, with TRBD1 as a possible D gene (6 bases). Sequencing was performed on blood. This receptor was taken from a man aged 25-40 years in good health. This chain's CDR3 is CASSLALQGSYSPLHF. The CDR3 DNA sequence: TGCGCCAGCAGCTTGGCCTTACAGGGTTCTTACTCACCCCTCCACTTT.